Each of the 31 T cell receptor beta chains below was sequenced from the same sample in a study of a mutant IDH1 vaccine in newly diagnosed glioma (dated by TCRdb to 2020 to 2023). Their antigens remain unidentified. Library generation was performed with the immunoSEQ multiplex PCR assay. TCRdb carries this immuneACCESS record with in-frame sequences only. Its versions omit some clonotypes, under half of them owing to an unresolved V gene in the studies checked, with the rest unexplained. Counted in this sample were 68,000 or so clones; around 82% of them appeared once. Of the sample, 12% is held by the ten largest clones. Read against the paper, the sample's time point label means: week 35, safety follow-up. Each vaccine dose, consisting of 300 ug of a 20-mer mutant IDH1 peptide in Montanide, was administered subcutaneously with topical imiquimod. The sample here was PBMCs, taken from a glioma patient whose treatment included an IDH1 peptide vaccine. The origin of the receptors is a young man with glioma.

Comments on this clone: The junction departs from the called germline gene at one end, perhaps through a read error. The CDR3 sequence: CASSPGLAGGHF. The DNA for the CDR3 is TGTGCCAGCAGCCCGGGACTAGCGGGAGGACACTTC. This sequence joins TRBV28 and TRBJ2-7; 15 bases line up with TRBD2. CDR3 length equals 12 residues. CDR1 is MDHEN, CDR2 SYDVKM, per germline.

The chain employs TRBV19 and TRBJ2-2, with 9 bases lining up with TRBD1. Germline V gene lookup returns CDR1 LNHDA and CDR2 SQIVND (reference sequence). V lost 1 base, J lost 3 bases, and 6 bases stayed unmatched. This CDR3 contains 17 residues. The CDR3 sequence: CASSIAPGQGYTGELFF. The CDR3 DNA is TGTGCCAGTAGTATAGCTCCGGGACAGGGCTACACCGGGGAGCTGTTTTTT.

This chain connects TRBV7-2 to TRBJ1-5; 7 positions match TRBD1. Trimming removed 6 bases from V and 1 base from J; junction bases left unmatched: 6. This CDR3 spans 15 amino acids. In germline, CDR1 is SGHTA, CDR2 FQGNSA. In DNA form, the CDR3 reads TGTGCCAGCAGTATCCAGGGGGGGAGCAATCAGCCCCAGCATTTT. Protein product: CASSIQGGSNQPQHF.

The table lists this clone with a few counts. The rearrangement links TRBV30 to TRBJ1-5; a weak D match, TRBD1 (5 bases). Germline CDR1 GTSNPN, CDR2 SVGIG (reference sequence). This CDR3 is built from 13 residues. V lost 2 bases and J 1 base, leaving 6 bases between the germline ends. The CDR3: CAWSKGSNQPQHF. The CDR3 DNA is TGTGCCTGGAGTAAGGGGAGCAATCAGCCCCAGCATTTT.

The rearrangement joins TRBV30 to TRBJ2-6; D is ambiguous. Deletions cut 2 bases from V and 4 bases from J, with 6 bases between. Germline V gene sequence: CDR1 GTSNPN, CDR2 SVGIG (reference sequence). This CDR3 region has 13 residues. The CDR3 loop reads CAWSLRGANVLTF. As DNA, the CDR3 is TGTGCCTGGAGTCTTCGGGGGGCCAACGTCCTGACTTTC.

This sequence joins TRBV28 and TRBJ1-5; 7 bases map to TRBD1. The CDR3 extends over 14 amino acids. V gave up 4 bases and J gave up 11 bases; unmatched junction bases: 11. Germline CDR1 and CDR2: MDHEN and SYDVKM. In DNA form, the CDR3 reads TGTGCCAGCAGTTCGGGACAGACGAGATCGGCCCAGCATTTT. This codes for CASSSGQTRSAQHF.

This chain connects TRBV9 to TRBJ2-1; 9 bases agree with TRBD1. The CDR3 has 15 amino acids. J lost 5 bases, V lost 0 bases, and 3 bases had no gene match. In germline, CDR1 is SGDLS, CDR2 YYNGEE. The DNA of the CDR3 is TGTGCCAGCAGCGTAGCTACAGGGGGCCACAATGAGCAGTTCTTC. Translation: CASSVATGGHNEQFF.

The chain has TRBV4-2 and TRBJ1-4; TRBD1 aligns across 7 bases. Germline-derived CDR1 and CDR2 are LGHNA and YNFKEQ. Unmatched junction bases numbered 15, after V lost 2 bases and J lost 3 bases. The CDR3 loop spans 19 amino acids. CDR3 region: CASSQQVTTGVYSNEKLFF. CDR3 coding DNA: TGTGCCAGCAGCCAACAGGTTACAACAGGGGTTTATTCTAATGAAAAACTGTTTTTT.

This rearrangement joins TRBV5-1 to TRBJ2-7; 8 nucleotides match TRBD1. There are 15 residues in the CDR3. From germline, CDR1 is SGHRS and CDR2 YFSETQ. Germline trimming cut 4 bases from V and 2 bases from J; bases unmatched to any gene: 8. The CDR3 loop reads CASSPRQGTAYEQYF. The CDR3 DNA is TGCGCCAGCAGCCCTAGACAGGGGACGGCCTACGAGCAGTACTTC.

The chain has TRBV5-1 and TRBJ1-4; TRBD1 aligns across 11 bases. This CDR3 is 15 amino acids long. From germline, CDR1 is SGHRS and CDR2 YFSETQ. V was clipped by 4 bases and J by 7 bases; unmatched bases: 6. The CDR3 region is CASSRGQGGGEKLFF. For the CDR3, the DNA is TGCGCCAGCAGCCGGGGACAGGGGGGAGGTGAAAAACTGTTTTTT.

The chain links TRBV5-4 to TRBJ1-1, with a tentative D call TRBD1 (5 bases). V lost 4 bases and J 1 base, leaving 11 bases between the germline ends. The V gene's germline CDR1 is SGHNT and CDR2 YYREEE (reference sequence). This CDR3 contains 14 residues. CDR3 amino acids: CASSIWTRNTEAFF. As DNA, the CDR3 is TGTGCCAGCAGCATTTGGACAAGGAACACTGAAGCTTTCTTT.

The chain is built from TRBV18 and TRBJ2-6, with D perhaps matching TRBD1 (6 bases). Trimming left V 2 bases short and J 5 bases short, with 16 bases between. The CDR3 loop spans 17 amino acids. The germline V gene has CDR1 KGHSH and CDR2 LQKENI. As DNA, the CDR3 is TGTGCCAGCTCACCATTGAGGCAACAGGGCCGGGCCAACGTCCTGACTTTC. Translating it yields CASSPLRQQGRANVLTF.

J is TRBJ2-2 and V is TRBV4-2; 7 bases agree with TRBD1. Germline V lookup: CDR1 LGHNA, CDR2 YNFKEQ. The CDR3 is 14 amino acids. Trimming cost V 4 bases and J 2 bases; bases outside gene matches: 1. In DNA, the CDR3 is TGTGCCAGCAGCCGGACAGGTAACACCGGGGAGCTGTTTTTT. Amino acids: CASSRTGNTGELFF.

J is TRBJ2-5 and V is TRBV30; no clear D gene. The V gene's germline CDR1 is GTSNPN and CDR2 SVGIG (reference sequence). The length of the CDR3 is 12 residues. The V and J ends lost 1 base and 7 bases respectively, with 10 bases between them. The CDR3 nucleotides read TGTGCCTGGAGTGAGTCTCCCGGGACCCAGTACTTC. It translates to CAWSESPGTQYF.

V is TRBV25-1 and J is TRBJ1-5; D gene ambiguous. Germline lookup yields CDR1 MGHDK and CDR2 SYGVNS. The CDR3 runs to 15 residues. V was shortened by 1 base and J by 5 bases, with 12 bases between the two germline ends. Written as DNA, the CDR3 is TGTGCCAGCAGTGAATCGGGGATGGGCTATCAGCCCCAGCATTTT. Translating it yields CASSESGMGYQPQHF.

V is TRBV7-8 and J is TRBJ1-5, with a weak D call TRBD1 (6 bases). CDR3 size: 15 residues. Per germline, CDR1 SGHVS and CDR2 FQNEAQ. V was clipped by 4 bases and J by 5 bases, with 15 bases between them. The DNA of the CDR3 is TGTGCCAGCAGCTACGGACAGATAAGCGATCAGCCCCAGCATTTT. Its translation is CASSYGQISDQPQHF.

This rearrangement joins TRBV5-6 to TRBJ1-2, with D uncertain. Germline loops: CDR1 SGHDT, CDR2 YYEEEE. There are 14 residues in the CDR3. Trimming stripped 0 bases from V and 2 bases from J, with 8 bases between. CDR3 DNA sequence: TGTGCCAGCAGCTTGGACAGTGTAAACTATGGCTACACCTTC. Protein product: CASSLDSVNYGYTF.

This clone was seen only once. The chain combines TRBV2 with TRBJ1-3; no firm D call. V lost 6 bases and J 2 bases, leaving 14 bases between the germline ends. Germline CDR1 SNHLY, CDR2 FYNNEI. The CDR3 is made up of 15 amino acids. The CDR3 loop is CASSEIFGAGNTIYF. The DNA of the CDR3 is TGTGCCAGCAGCGAGATATTTGGCGCTGGAAACACCATATATTTT.

The rearrangement links TRBV28 to TRBJ2-7; 8 bases fit TRBD2. Unmatched junction bases numbered 8, after V lost 7 bases and J lost 3 bases. The germline gives CDR1 MDHEN, CDR2 SYDVKM. The CDR3 has 14 amino acids. The CDR3 spells CASTLAGWNYEQYF. The CDR3 coding sequence is TGTGCCAGCACCTTAGCGGGATGGAACTACGAGCAGTACTTC. Full variable domain (missing parts from reference TRBV28 and TRBJ2-7): DVKVTQSSRYLVKRTGEKVFLECVQDMDHENMFWYRQDPGLGLRLIYFSYDVKMKEKGDIPEGYSVSREKKERFSLILESASTNQTSMYLCASTLAGWNYEQYFGPGTRLTVT.

V usage is TRBV19 and J usage is TRBJ2-7, with TRBD1 identical over 10 bases. Unmatched junction bases numbered 4, after V lost 3 bases and J lost 5 bases. CDR3 length equals 14 residues. Germline assignment: CDR1 LNHDA and CDR2 SQIVND (reference sequence). The CDR3 protein is CASSIGTGDHEQYF. As DNA, the CDR3 is TGTGCCAGTAGTATCGGGACAGGGGACCACGAGCAGTACTTC.

This clone was seen a single time. In DNA form, the CDR3 reads TGTGCCAGCAGCCCGGGACAGCCGGCCGGTGGCTACACCTTC. Amino acids: CASSPGQPAGGYTF. The rearrangement joins TRBV7-2 to TRBJ1-2, with 7 bases that match TRBD1. The CDR3 consists of 14 residues. The junction had 10 bases not matched to a gene; V was cut back by 5 bases and J by 7 bases. Germline loops: CDR1 SGHTA, CDR2 FQGNSA.

V usage is TRBV7-9 and J usage is TRBJ1-2, with 7 bases fitting TRBD1. Germline values: CDR1 SEHNR, CDR2 FQNEAQ (reference sequence). Trimming at V came to 4 bases and at J to 4 bases, leaving 9 bases not matched to a gene. The CDR3 length is 15 residues. The CDR3 here is CASSSSGDSLYGYTF. The DNA for the CDR3 is TGTGCCAGCAGCTCTAGCGGGGACAGCCTCTATGGCTACACCTTC.

The rearrangement joins TRBV4-3 to TRBJ2-1, with 8 positions matching TRBD2. The germline V gene has CDR1 LGHNA and CDR2 YSLEER. V shed 3 bases, J shed 4 bases, and the junction held 5 bases outside the gene matches. The CDR3 has 15 amino acids. CDR3 DNA sequence: TGCGCCAGCAGCCAGCAAGCGGGAGCGTACAATGAGCAGTTCTTC. Translation gives CASSQQAGAYNEQFF.

The CDR3 coding sequence is TGCGCCAGCAGCCAAGATTATCCCCCGGCTAGCGGGAGCTCCTACAATGAGCAGTTCTTC. Translated: CASSQDYPPASGSSYNEQFF. This chain joins TRBV4-3 and TRBJ2-1; 10 bases agree with TRBD2. Germline V gene sequence: CDR1 LGHNA, CDR2 YSLEER. The CDR3 is 20 amino acids. The J segment lost 0 bases and the V segment lost 0 bases, leaving 11 bases of the junction unmatched.

This CDR3 reads CASSLFRDTGANVLTF. The CDR3 nucleotides read TGTGCCAGCAGTTTATTTCGAGACACAGGGGCCAACGTCCTGACTTTC. The V gene is TRBV27, the J gene TRBJ2-6; no clear D gene. The CDR3 contains 16 residues. In germline, CDR1 is MNHEY, CDR2 SMNVEV (reference sequence). The V end was cut by 1 base, the J end by 4 bases, with 11 bases between.

This chain connects TRBV6-5 to TRBJ2-3; tentatively, D is TRBD1 (5 bases). This CDR3 contains 14 residues. The germline V gene has CDR1 MNHEY and CDR2 SVGAGI. Trimming removed 4 bases from V and 2 bases from J, with 10 bases in between. Here the CDR3 reads CASSLQGSTDTQYF. The CDR3 region has the DNA TGTGCCAGCAGTTTGCAGGGATCCACAGATACGCAGTATTTT.

This sequence joins TRBV28 and TRBJ2-5; tentative D call: TRBD2 (6 bases). CDR1 and CDR2 (germline): MDHEN, SYDVKM. Trimming pared 4 bases from V and 5 bases from J, leaving 17 bases between. The CDR3 runs to 15 residues. The CDR3 sequence: CASSYTSQNEETQYF. In DNA, the CDR3 is TGTGCCAGCAGTTACACTAGCCAAAACGAGGAGACCCAGTACTTC.

This rearrangement joins TRBV27 to TRBJ1-1, with a tentative D call TRBD1 (6 bases). Trimming took off 1 base at V and 2 bases at J, with 23 bases between the two ends. This CDR3 has 19 amino acids. Looked up from germline, CDR1 is MNHEY and CDR2 is SMNVEV (reference sequence). This CDR3 reads CASSLFAYISDRSNTEAFF. CDR3 in DNA: TGTGCCAGCAGTTTATTTGCCTATATAAGTGACAGGAGCAACACTGAAGCTTTCTTT.

The chain couples TRBV18 to TRBJ1-1; no reliable D call. This CDR3 contains 12 residues. V was clipped by 2 bases and J by 1 base, with 2 bases between them. Germline V gene sequence: CDR1 KGHSH, CDR2 LQKENI. In DNA, the CDR3 is TGTGCCAGCTCACCAGGGAACACTGAAGCTTTCTTT. Translating gives CASSPGNTEAFF.

This chain connects TRBV5-6 to TRBJ1-3, with D maybe TRBD1 (6 bases). The V gene lost 3 bases and the J gene lost 7 bases, with 26 bases spanning the gap. Germline V CDR1 and CDR2: SGHDT, YYEEEE. This CDR3 is built from 18 residues. The CDR3 bases are TGTGCCAGCAGCTCCCTTGGGGGGGGGCAAAGGAGACGGAACACCATATATTTT. Its translation is CASSSLGGGQRRRNTIYF.

The V gene is TRBV6-5, the J gene TRBJ2-5; 7 bases line up with TRBD2. CDR3 length equals 14 residues. J was trimmed by 5 bases and V by 1 base; bases with no gene match: 4. The germline CDR1 and CDR2 sequences are MNHEY and SVGAGI. CDR3 residues: CASSYWRGSETQYF. The CDR3 region has the DNA TGTGCCAGCAGTTACTGGCGGGGGTCGGAGACCCAGTACTTC.